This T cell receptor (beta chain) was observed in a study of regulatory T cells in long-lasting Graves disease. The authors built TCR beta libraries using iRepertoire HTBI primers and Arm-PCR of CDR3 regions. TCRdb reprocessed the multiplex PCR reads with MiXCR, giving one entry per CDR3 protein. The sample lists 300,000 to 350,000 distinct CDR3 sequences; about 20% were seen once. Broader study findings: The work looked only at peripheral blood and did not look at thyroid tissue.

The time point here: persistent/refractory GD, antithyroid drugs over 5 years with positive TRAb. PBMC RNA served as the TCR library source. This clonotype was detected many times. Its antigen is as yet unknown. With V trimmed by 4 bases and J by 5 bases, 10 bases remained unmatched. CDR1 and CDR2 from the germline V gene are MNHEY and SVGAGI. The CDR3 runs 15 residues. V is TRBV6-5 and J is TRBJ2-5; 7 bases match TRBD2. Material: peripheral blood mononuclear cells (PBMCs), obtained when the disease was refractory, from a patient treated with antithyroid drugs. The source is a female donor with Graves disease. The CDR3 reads CASSSLREEEETQYF. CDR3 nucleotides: TGTGCCAGCAGTTCCCTCCGGGAGGAGGAGGAGACCCAGTACTTC.